This T cell receptor beta chain derives from a study of CD8 T cells in ankylosing spondylitis. Points from the study as a whole: Seven to nine highly homologous variants formed a TCR beta motif that appeared characteristic of ankylosing spondylitis blood.

CDR3 length equals 15 residues. Looked up from germline, CDR1 is SGHRS and CDR2 is YFSETQ. V shed 2 bases, J shed 5 bases, and the junction held 4 bases outside the gene matches. TCRdb reprocessed the 5' RACE reads with MiXCR, giving one entry per CDR3 protein. Here the sample spans about 540,000 distinct CDR3 sequences, 12% being singletons. On this clonotype: The antigen is undetermined.

Sequences were obtained from blood, either unsorted or a sorted T cell fraction (not recorded which). This clonotype was obtained from a male donor with ankylosing spondylitis. The chain employs TRBV5-1 and TRBJ1-6; 7 bases map to TRBD1. CDR3 sequence (DNA): TGCGCCAGCAGCTTTGGGACAGCGGATAATTCACCCCTCCACTTT. Protein: CASSFGTADNSPLHF. Supplemented by reference TRBV5-1 and TRBJ1-6, the full variable domain reads KAGVTQTPRYLIKTRGQQVTLSCSPISGHRSVSWYQQTPGQGLQFLFEYFSETQRNKGNFPGRFSGRQFSNSRSEMNVSTLELGDSALYLCASSFGTADNSPLHFGNGTRLTVT.